These T cell receptor beta chains were read from a single sample in a study of blood T cell repertoires in COVID-19. TCRdb's table, derived via immunoSEQ multiplex PCR, lists solely in-frame clones and lacks some. The sample includes over 10,000 clones, 75% to 90% seen only once; the top ten take approximately 50%. The sequenced sample consisted of peripheral blood. Receptors were obtained from an elderly man with acute or convalescent COVID-19. CDR3s include the opening cysteine and the closing phenylalanine or tryptophan. The D gene is left open where the match is weak. The size field is filled for only some rows; it gives once, few, many or a size class.

j_call	clone_size	v_call	d_call	cdr3_nt	cdr3_aa
TRBJ2-5	-	TRBV11-3	-	TGTGCCAGCAGCCCTCGGTTTGGACTACAAGAGACCCAGTACTTC	CASSPRFGLQETQYF
TRBJ1-5	-	TRBV2	-	TGTGCCAGCAGTGAAATCCAGGGTGTCGGTCAGCCCCAGCATTTT	CASSEIQGVGQPQHF
TRBJ2-2	-	TRBV13	TRBD1	TGTGCCAGCAGCTTAGGCCAGGGGGCCGGGGGTTTTTCCTTCACCGGGGAGCTGTTTTTT	CASSLGQGAGGFSFTGELFF
TRBJ2-7	-	TRBV19	TRBD2	TGTGCCAGTAGTCCTCGGGCGGGAGTCCACGAGCAGTACTTC	CASSPRAGVHEQYF
TRBJ1-1	-	TRBV6-1	-	TGTGCCAGCAGTGGACCTAACAGGGCAACGAACACTGAAGCTTTCTTT	CASSGPNRATNTEAFF
TRBJ2-1	-	TRBV29-1	TRBD2	TGCAGCGTTACCGGGACTAGCGGGGGGTATATCTACAATGAGCAGTTCTTC	CSVTGTSGGYIYNEQFF
TRBJ1-2	once	TRBV19	-	TGTGCCAGTACCTTTGACAAACGCTATGGCTACACCTTC	CASTFDKRYGYTF
TRBJ1-2	-	TRBV2	-	TGTGCCAGCAGTTCAGGGGATGGCTACACCTTC	CASSSGDGYTF
TRBJ2-7	once	TRBV11-2	TRBD2	TGTGCCAGCAGCGCCCGACTAGCGGGAGGGGAATACGAGCAGTACTTC	CASSARLAGGEYEQYF
TRBJ2-4	-	TRBV11-2	-	TGTGCCAGCAGCCTGTCGACACTAGCCAAAAACATTCAGTACTTC	CASSLSTLAKNIQYF
TRBJ2-1	-	TRBV6-2/TRBV6-3	-	TGTGCCAGCAGCCCGGCTGGAGGGTCTCCTATATACAATGAGCAGTTCTTC	CASSPAGGSPIYNEQFF
TRBJ2-7	once	TRBV7-9	-	TGTGCCAGCACCCAATGGGGAGGAAAGAGCTCCTACGAGCAGTACTTC	CASTQWGGKSSYEQYF
TRBJ1-6	-	TRBV4-1	-	TGCGCCAGCAGCCAAGATGCAAGGGGTTTTTCACCCCTCCACTTT	CASSQDARGFSPLHF
TRBJ2-3	-	TRBV4-1	TRBD2	TGCGCCAGCAGCCAAGAATCAAGCGGGGTTAGCACAGATACGCAGTATTTT	CASSQESSGVSTDTQYF
TRBJ1-2	-	TRBV6-6	-	TGTGCCAGCAGGCGATACTCGCAGGGTAACTATGGCTACACCTTC	CASRRYSQGNYGYTF
TRBJ2-3	-	TRBV27	TRBD2	TGTGCCAGCAGTTTGCAGCGGGGAATCTCCACAGATACGCAGTATTTT	CASSLQRGISTDTQYF
TRBJ2-1	-	TRBV9	TRBD2	TGTGCCAGCAGCGTAGGGGAGCGGGATCGGGGCAATGAGCAGTTCTTC	CASSVGERDRGNEQFF
TRBJ1-1	-	TRBV5-1	-	TGCGCCAGCAGCTTGCAGGGGCGCGGAACTGAAGCTTTCTTT	CASSLQGRGTEAFF
TRBJ1-5	once	TRBV6-4	-	TGTGCCAGCAGTGAAGGCAGGATCAATCAGCCCCAGCATTTT	CASSEGRINQPQHF
TRBJ1-1	-	TRBV27	-	TGTGCCAGCAGTTTGCTTGTTCGGTCCGGGGGGCGGAACACTGAAGCTTTCTTT	CASSLLVRSGGRNTEAFF
TRBJ2-5	-	TRBV19	-	TGTGCCAGTAGGCCCGGTCCGAGCGAAGAGACCCAGTACTTC	CASRPGPSEETQYF
TRBJ2-3	-	TRBV25-1	TRBD1	TGTGCCAGCAGTACGAGGTGGACAGGACAAGATACGCAGTATTTT	CASSTRWTGQDTQYF
TRBJ2-5	once	TRBV15	TRBD2	TGTGCCACCAGCAGAGAGCCTAGCGGGAGTCGTGAGACCCAGTACTTC	CATSREPSGSRETQYF
TRBJ1-3	-	TRBV6-5	-	TGTGCCAGCACCCTCCTAGACTCTGGAAACACCATATATTTT	CASTLLDSGNTIYF
TRBJ2-7	-	TRBV3-1/TRBV3-2	-	TGTGCCAGCAGCCCTTGGGGGCTCGGGGAGCAGTACTTC	CASSPWGLGEQYF
TRBJ2-3	once	TRBV10-1	-	TGCGCCAGCAGTGCCGGGACATTGAGCCGAGAGGGGTTCACGGATACGCAGTATTTT	CASSAGTLSREGFTDTQYF
TRBJ1-3	-	TRBV6-5	-	TGTGCCAGCAGTTGGGGGGCTGGAAACACCATATATTTT	CASSWGAGNTIYF
TRBJ2-3	-	TRBV7-9	TRBD1	TGTGCCAGCAGGTTCTACAGGGGGCGCACAGATACGCAGTATTTT	CASRFYRGRTDTQYF
TRBJ1-6	-	TRBV9	-	TGTGCCAGCAGCGCGGGACATGGGGTTGCTTTTTCACCCCTCCACTTT	CASSAGHGVAFSPLHF
TRBJ1-4	-	TRBV11-1	-	TGTGCCAGCAGCTTACTGGGGCCGGATGAAAAACTGTTTTTT	CASSLLGPDEKLFF
TRBJ2-6	once	TRBV7-2	-	TGTGCCAGCAGCTCCCGATTCGGGTGGTCTGGGGCCAACGTCCTGACTTTC	CASSSRFGWSGANVLTF
TRBJ1-4	-	TRBV5-6	-	TGTGCCAGCAGCTTGTGGGACACCGAAAAACTGTTTTTT	CASSLWDTEKLFF
TRBJ1-5	hyperexpanded	TRBV27	TRBD1	TGTGCCAGCAGTCCCGGACAGGGCAACAATCAGCCCCAGCATTTT	CASSPGQGNNQPQHF
TRBJ1-1	-	TRBV19	-	TGTGCCAGTAGACTCCTTCCAACCTACACTGAAGCTTTCTTT	CASRLLPTYTEAFF
TRBJ1-2	-	TRBV25-1	-	TGTGCCAGCAGTCCATTCCCGCGGTATGGCTACACCTTC	CASSPFPRYGYTF